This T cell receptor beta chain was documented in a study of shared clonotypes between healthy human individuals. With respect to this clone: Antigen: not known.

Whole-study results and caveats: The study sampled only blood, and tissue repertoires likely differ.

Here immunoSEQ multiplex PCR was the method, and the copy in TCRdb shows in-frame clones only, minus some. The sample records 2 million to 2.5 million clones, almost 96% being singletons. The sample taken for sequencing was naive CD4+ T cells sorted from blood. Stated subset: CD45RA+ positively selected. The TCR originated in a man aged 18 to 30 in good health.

DNA for the CDR3: TGTGCCAGCAGCTTACCCGAGATACTAGCGGGAGAGGACAATGAGCAGTTCTTC. This gives the protein CASSLPEILAGEDNEQFF. The rearrangement joins TRBV7-2 to TRBJ2-1, with TRBD2 identical over 11 bases. Germline V gene sequence: CDR1 SGHTA, CDR2 FQGNSA. The CDR3 is made up of 18 amino acids. The J segment lost 5 bases and the V segment lost 2 bases, leaving 11 bases of the junction unmatched.